Listed below are T cell receptor beta chains from one sample, sequenced in a study of T cell responses to AZD1222 COVID-19 vaccine. TCRdb's table, derived via immunoSEQ multiplex PCR, lists solely in-frame clones and lacks some. The sample includes 110,000 to 150,000 clones, roughly 92% seen only once; the top ten take over 3%. Sequenced material: peripheral blood, taken on day 0 of AZD1222 vaccination. The receptors were sampled from an adult in good health. Each CDR3 is given with its conserved first and last residue. A D gene is named only where the DNA matches it firmly. Only part of the rows carry a size: once, few, many, or a class if the clone is expanded.

V: TRBV7-9; J: TRBJ2-2; size: NA; D: TRBD1; DNA: TGTGCCAGCAGCCCCCGGACAGGGCGTAACGGGGAGCTGTTTTTT; CDR3: CASSPRTGRNGELFF
V: TRBV6-4; J: TRBJ2-1; size: many; D: NA; DNA: TGTGCCAGCAGTGACTCACAGGCCTACAATGAGCAGTTCTTC; CDR3: CASSDSQAYNEQFF
V: TRBV18; J: TRBJ1-2; size: NA; D: NA; DNA: TGTGCCAGCTCACCGATAAACCGACAGAGCGCCTATGGCTACACCTTC; CDR3: CASSPINRQSAYGYTF
V: TRBV7-6; J: TRBJ2-1; size: NA; D: TRBD2; DNA: TGTGCCAGCAGCTATCTAGCGGGAGAGGGGGGTGAGCAGTTCTTC; CDR3: CASSYLAGEGGEQFF
V: TRBV2; J: TRBJ1-1; size: NA; D: TRBD1; DNA: TGTGCCAGTTATCACAGGGGGAGCACTGAAGCTTTCTTT; CDR3: CASYHRGSTEAFF
V: TRBV11-2; J: TRBJ2-7; size: NA; D: NA; DNA: TGTGCCAGCAGCTTAGTGACAGCGACCAGGGAGAAGGGCTACGAGCAGTACTTC; CDR3: CASSLVTATREKGYEQYF
V: TRBV6-5; J: TRBJ2-5; size: NA; D: TRBD2; DNA: TGTGCCACCCGAGGACTAGCGGTGCAAGAGACCCAGTACTTC; CDR3: CATRGLAVQETQYF
V: TRBV28; J: TRBJ1-2; size: NA; D: TRBD1; DNA: TGTGCCAGCAGTTTGAGGACAGGGTATGTTGTCTACACCTTC; CDR3: CASSLRTGYVVYTF
V: TRBV7-9; J: TRBJ1-2; size: NA; D: NA; DNA: TGTGCCAGCAGCTTAGAAACCGCTAGCTATGGCTACACCTTC; CDR3: CASSLETASYGYTF
V: TRBV7-9; J: TRBJ1-6; size: NA; D: TRBD1; DNA: TGTGCCAGCAGCCCCCCGGGACAGAGTAATTCACCCCTCCACTTT; CDR3: CASSPPGQSNSPLHF
V: TRBV19; J: TRBJ2-7; size: few; D: NA; DNA: TGTGCCAGTAGTAATTCCTACGAGCAGTACTTC; CDR3: CASSNSYEQYF
V: TRBV18; J: TRBJ2-7; size: NA; D: NA; DNA: TGTGCCAGCTCACGTGGCACCGGGACGCAATCCTACGAGCAGTACTTC; CDR3: CASSRGTGTQSYEQYF
V: TRBV20-1; J: TRBJ2-5; size: NA; D: NA; DNA: TGCAGTGCTAGTTCAAGGAGGGACTACCAAGAGACCCAGTACTTC; CDR3: CSASSRRDYQETQYF
V: TRBV7-9; J: TRBJ2-5; size: NA; D: NA; DNA: TGTGCCAGCAGCTTCGGGGAGACCCAGTACTTC; CDR3: CASSFGETQYF
V: TRBV2; J: TRBJ1-5; size: once; D: NA; DNA: TGTGCCAGCAGTAGGAGTCAGGGAGGCAATCAGCCCCAGCATTTT; CDR3: CASSRSQGGNQPQHF
V: TRBV7-8; J: TRBJ1-4; size: once; D: TRBD1; DNA: TGTGCCAGCAGCTTAGCGGCCGGACAGGGTGGCGAAAAACTGTTTTTT; CDR3: CASSLAAGQGGEKLFF
V: TRBV6-5; J: TRBJ1-1; size: NA; D: NA; DNA: TGTGCCAGCAACGAGGCCTACCACGGCACTGAAGCTTTCTTT; CDR3: CASNEAYHGTEAFF
V: TRBV5-1; J: TRBJ2-1; size: NA; D: TRBD2; DNA: TGCGCCAGCAACCCTAGCGGGAGCGAGCAGTTCTTC; CDR3: CASNPSGSEQFF
V: TRBV11-2; J: TRBJ2-1; size: NA; D: NA; DNA: TGTGCCAGCAGCCCAAAAAGCTCCTACAATGAGCAGTTCTTC; CDR3: CASSPKSSYNEQFF
V: TRBV2; J: TRBJ2-2; size: NA; D: TRBD2; DNA: TGTGCCAGCAGTGAAGTGAGCGGGAGCGGTGGCGGGGAGCTGTTTTTT; CDR3: CASSEVSGSGGGELFF
V: TRBV7-9; J: TRBJ1-4; size: once; D: NA; DNA: TGTGCCAGCAGCTTACAGTTTGGAGAAAAACTGTTTTTT; CDR3: CASSLQFGEKLFF
V: TRBV12-5; J: TRBJ2-2; size: NA; D: TRBD1; DNA: TGTGCTAGTGGTTTTCCCGGGACAGTCCTGTCCGGGGAGCTGTTTTTT; CDR3: CASGFPGTVLSGELFF
V: TRBV30; J: TRBJ1-1; size: NA; D: NA; DNA: TGTGCCTGGGTCGCCTGGAACACTGAAGCTTTCTTT; CDR3: CAWVAWNTEAFF
V: TRBV19; J: TRBJ1-2; size: once; D: NA; DNA: TGTGCCAGTAGTATTGATCATAACTATGGCTACACCTTC; CDR3: CASSIDHNYGYTF
V: TRBV29-1; J: TRBJ2-3; size: NA; D: TRBD2; DNA: TGCAGCGTTGAAGGGGTGACTAGCGCAGATACGCAGTATTTT; CDR3: CSVEGVTSADTQYF
V: TRBV30; J: TRBJ2-3; size: NA; D: TRBD2; DNA: TGTGCCTGGAACAACGCCCGGACTAGCGGGAGAGGGGCAGATACGCAGTATTTT; CDR3: CAWNNARTSGRGADTQYF
V: TRBV19; J: TRBJ1-1; size: NA; D: NA; DNA: TGTGCCAGTAGTGCGCGACACTACCCGAACACTGAAGCTTTCTTT; CDR3: CASSARHYPNTEAFF
V: TRBV5-6; J: TRBJ2-2; size: NA; D: NA; DNA: TGTGCCAGCAGCTTCATACGACAGCTGAACACCGGGGAGCTGTTTTTT; CDR3: CASSFIRQLNTGELFF
V: TRBV6-5; J: TRBJ2-5; size: NA; D: TRBD1; DNA: TGTGCCCCCGGGACAGGGATTGAAGAGACCCAGTACTTC; CDR3: CAPGTGIEETQYF
V: TRBV24-1; J: TRBJ2-3; size: NA; D: NA; DNA: TGTGCCACCAGTGGATTGTCAGATACGCAGTATTTT; CDR3: CATSGLSDTQYF
V: TRBV5-5; J: TRBJ1-3; size: NA; D: NA; DNA: TGTGCCAGCAGCTTGGCAAGCTCTGGAAACACCATATATTTT; CDR3: CASSLASSGNTIYF
V: TRBV3-1/TRBV3-2; J: TRBJ1-3; size: NA; D: NA; DNA: TGTGCCAGCAGCCAAGGTCAGGACTCTGGAAACACCATATATTTT; CDR3: CASSQGQDSGNTIYF
V: TRBV28; J: TRBJ2-7; size: NA; D: TRBD1; DNA: TGTGCCAGCACCACGGGACAGGGGCTTTCCTACGAGCAGTACTTC; CDR3: CASTTGQGLSYEQYF
V: TRBV7-9; J: TRBJ2-7; size: NA; D: TRBD2; DNA: TGTGCCAGCAGCTTGACTAGCGGGGTCTCCTACGAGCAGTACTTC; CDR3: CASSLTSGVSYEQYF
V: TRBV27; J: TRBJ2-7; size: NA; D: NA; DNA: TGTGCCAGCAGCCCCCCGCCGGGTTTGCTTTTTTACGAGCAGTACTTC; CDR3: CASSPPPGLLFYEQYF
V: TRBV9; J: TRBJ2-7; size: NA; D: TRBD2; DNA: TGTGCCAGCAGCGTAGCTGGGACTAGCGGGTACGAGCAGTACTTC; CDR3: CASSVAGTSGYEQYF
V: TRBV5-1; J: TRBJ1-3; size: once; D: NA; DNA: TGCGCCAGCAGCCCGCTCGATACTGGAAACACCATATATTTT; CDR3: CASSPLDTGNTIYF
V: TRBV29-1; J: TRBJ2-3; size: NA; D: NA; DNA: TGCAGCGTCTCCCGAGGGTCAGATACGCAGTATTTT; CDR3: CSVSRGSDTQYF
V: TRBV28; J: TRBJ1-1; size: NA; D: TRBD1; DNA: TGTGCCAGCAGTAATGCGGACAGGGTCGGCACTGAAGCTTTCTTT; CDR3: CASSNADRVGTEAFF
V: TRBV4-2; J: TRBJ2-1; size: NA; D: TRBD2; DNA: TGTGCCAGCAGCCAAGGGACTAGCGGATCCTCCGAGCAGTTCTTC; CDR3: CASSQGTSGSSEQFF
V: TRBV3-1/TRBV3-2; J: TRBJ1-4; size: NA; D: TRBD1; DNA: TGTGCCAGCAGCCAGACAAGGGGGCCCTATGAAAAACTGTTTTTT; CDR3: CASSQTRGPYEKLFF
V: TRBV30; J: TRBJ2-4; size: NA; D: NA; DNA: TGTGCCTGGAGGGACGGGGTAAAAAACATTCAGTACTTC; CDR3: CAWRDGVKNIQYF
V: TRBV29-1; J: TRBJ1-4; size: NA; D: NA; DNA: TGCAGCGGGAGGGCGGGGTCCAATGAAAAACTGTTTTTT; CDR3: CSGRAGSNEKLFF
V: TRBV28; J: TRBJ2-1; size: NA; D: NA; DNA: TGTGCCAGCAGTTTGGGGCAGCCGGAGCAGTTCTTC; CDR3: CASSLGQPEQFF
V: TRBV19; J: TRBJ2-5; size: NA; D: NA; DNA: TGTGCCAGTAGTATAGATCCCGTGACAGAGACCCAGTACTTC; CDR3: CASSIDPVTETQYF
V: TRBV19; J: TRBJ1-1; size: NA; D: NA; DNA: TGTGCCAGTAGTAACTTAGGCTCGGGGGCTTTCTTT; CDR3: CASSNLGSGAFF
V: TRBV9; J: TRBJ1-2; size: NA; D: NA; DNA: TGTGCCAGCAGCGTCGCCCTTGGAAGGAGCTATGGCTACACCTTC; CDR3: CASSVALGRSYGYTF
V: TRBV9; J: TRBJ2-2; size: once; D: NA; DNA: TGTGCCAGCAGCGTCACACACAGCGCGAACACCGGGGAGCTGTTTTTT; CDR3: CASSVTHSANTGELFF
V: TRBV7-3; J: TRBJ2-1; size: NA; D: NA; DNA: TGTGCCAGCAGCCCTGCCGGGTCGGGGCGTGAGCAGTTCTTC; CDR3: CASSPAGSGREQFF
V: TRBV6-5; J: TRBJ1-1; size: NA; D: NA; DNA: TGTGCCAGCAGTACTTACCTGAACACTGAAGCTTTCTTT; CDR3: CASSTYLNTEAFF
V: TRBV5-6; J: TRBJ2-3; size: NA; D: NA; DNA: TGTGCCAGCAGCAACGGACAGACAGATACGCAGTATTTT; CDR3: CASSNGQTDTQYF
V: TRBV19; J: TRBJ1-2; size: NA; D: NA; DNA: TGTGCCAGTAGTAAAATCCGGGACGGATCCTATGGCTACACCTTC; CDR3: CASSKIRDGSYGYTF
V: TRBV7-2; J: TRBJ1-5; size: NA; D: TRBD1; DNA: TGTGCCAGCAGCTTTACAGGGGGCAATCAGCCCCAGCATTTT; CDR3: CASSFTGGNQPQHF